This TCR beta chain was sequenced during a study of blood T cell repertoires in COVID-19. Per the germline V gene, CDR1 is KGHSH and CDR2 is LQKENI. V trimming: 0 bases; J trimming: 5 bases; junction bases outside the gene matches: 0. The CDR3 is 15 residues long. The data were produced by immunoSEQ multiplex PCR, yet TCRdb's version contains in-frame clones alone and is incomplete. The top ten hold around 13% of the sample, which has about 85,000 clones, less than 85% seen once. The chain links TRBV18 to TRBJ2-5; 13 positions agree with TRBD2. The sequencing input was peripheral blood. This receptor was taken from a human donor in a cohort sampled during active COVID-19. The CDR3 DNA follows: TGTGCCAGCTCACCACCGGGACTAGCGGGGGAGACCCAGTACTTC. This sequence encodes CASSPPGLAGETQYF.